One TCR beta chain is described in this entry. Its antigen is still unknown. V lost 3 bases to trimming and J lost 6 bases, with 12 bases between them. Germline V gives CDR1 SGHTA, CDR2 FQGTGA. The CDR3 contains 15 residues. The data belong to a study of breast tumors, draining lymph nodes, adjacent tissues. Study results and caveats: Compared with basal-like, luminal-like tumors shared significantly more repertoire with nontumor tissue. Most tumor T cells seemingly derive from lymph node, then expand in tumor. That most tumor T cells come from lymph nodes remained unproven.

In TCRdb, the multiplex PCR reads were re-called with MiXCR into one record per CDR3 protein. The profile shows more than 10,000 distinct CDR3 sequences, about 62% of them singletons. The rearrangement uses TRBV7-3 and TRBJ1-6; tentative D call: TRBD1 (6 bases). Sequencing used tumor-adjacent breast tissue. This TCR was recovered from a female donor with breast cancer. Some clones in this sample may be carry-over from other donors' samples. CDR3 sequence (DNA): TGTGCCAGCAGCTTGGCAGCAGGGGTTAATTCACCCCTCCACTTT. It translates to CASSLAAGVNSPLHF.